The 25 T cell receptor beta chains below all came from one sample that was sequenced in a study of T-cell reconstitution after alpha-beta-depleted transplantation in children. Using unique molecular identifiers, the investigators prepared the TCRbeta library. TCRdb passed the PCR reads through MiXCR, listing each CDR3 protein once. The sample holds 40,000 to 55,000 distinct CDR3 sequences, about 9.3% seen once. This specimen was PBMCs, mostly from graft donor cells, taken 60 days after TCRalphabeta/CD19-depleted stem cell transplant. All receptors come from a male patient aged 2-10 years who had a stem cell transplant for chronic granulomatous disease, so the T cells may come from the graft donor.

This clonotype was seen repeatedly, ten times or more. The genes are TRBV7-2 and TRBJ2-5; D is undetermined. The ends were cut back, 4 bases at V and 5 bases at J, with 17 bases in the middle. Germline-derived CDR1 and CDR2 are SGHTA and FQGNSA. The CDR3 covers 15 residues. The CDR3 bases are TGTGCCAGCAGCTCCCGGACGGGTTTAAGTGAGACCCAGTACTTC. Translating gives CASSSRTGLSETQYF.

The table lists this clonotype with many counts. The rearrangement joins TRBV20-1 to TRBJ1-5; 10 nucleotides line up with TRBD1. The CDR3 consists of 14 residues. Germline CDR1 and CDR2: DFQATT and SNEGSKA (reference sequence). J lost 7 bases, V lost 4 bases, and 7 bases had no gene match. CDR3 residues: CSAKGQGKRQPQHF. CDR3 sequence (DNA): TGCAGTGCTAAGGGACAGGGGAAAAGACAGCCCCAGCATTTT.

The sample holds many counts of this clonotype. This sequence joins TRBV6-6 and TRBJ2-5, with D perhaps TRBD2 (5 bases). CDR1 and CDR2 (germline): MNHNY, SVGAGI (reference sequence). Trimming stripped 8 bases from V and 5 bases from J, with 9 bases between. The CDR3 totals 11 residues. CDR3 bases: TGTGCCAGCCCCAGAGGGGAGACCCAGTACTTC. Protein product: CASPRGETQYF.

This chain connects TRBV7-9 to TRBJ2-5, with D hard to call. The germline CDR1 and CDR2 sequences are SEHNR and FQNEAQ (reference sequence). V shed 5 bases and J shed 7 bases, with 8 bases lying between them. The CDR3 runs 11 residues. CDR3 residues: CASSLPGTQYF. The CDR3 DNA is TGTGCCAGCAGCCTCCCTGGGACCCAGTACTTC.

V usage is TRBV19 and J usage is TRBJ1-5, with D perhaps TRBD1 (5 bases). Germline V lookup: CDR1 LNHDA, CDR2 SQIVND (reference sequence). Trimming removed 3 bases from V and 2 bases from J, with 14 bases in between. This CDR3 spans 16 amino acids. CDR3 sequence: CASSILGQLGNQPQHF. The CDR3 DNA follows: TGTGCCAGTAGTATTCTGGGGCAGCTAGGCAATCAGCCCCAGCATTTT.

There are many counts of this clonotype. The gene calls are TRBV4-1 and TRBJ1-5; no clear D. The CDR3 spans 15 residues. Deletions cut 3 bases from V and 6 bases from J, with 15 bases between. Germline CDR1 and CDR2: MGHRA and YSYEKL. CDR3 sequence (DNA): TGCGCCAGCAGCCAGGATTTGGGCCGGATTCAGCCCCAGCATTTT. Translating it yields CASSQDLGRIQPQHF.

This clonotype was recorded at least ten times. This rearrangement joins TRBV6-2 or TRBV6-3 to TRBJ2-7, with 9 bases aligning to TRBD1. CDR3 length equals 15 residues. V shed 3 bases and J 0 bases; nucleotides not matched to a gene: 3. The germline V gene encodes CDR1 MNHEY and CDR2 SVGEGT. The CDR3 region has the DNA TGTGCCAGCAGTTATGGACAGGGGTTCTCCTACGAGCAGTACTTC. This translates into CASSYGQGFSYEQYF.

This clonotype was seen ten or more times. The chain links TRBV20-1 to TRBJ1-4, with D possibly matching TRBD1 (5 bases). Germline V gene lookup returns CDR1 DFQATT and CDR2 SNEGSKA (reference sequence). This CDR3 comprises 14 residues. With 3 bases removed from V and 0 bases from J, the gap between germline ends came to 8 bases. The CDR3 bases are TGCAGTGCTAGGCAGGGTTCAACTAATGAAAAACTGTTTTTT. Translation: CSARQGSTNEKLFF.

This clonotype was counted ten times or more. The CDR3, as DNA: TGTGCCAGCAGCCCAGGACTAGTGGGGGGCACAGATACGCAGTATTTT. Residues: CASSPGLVGGTDTQYF. The V and J genes are TRBV11-2 and TRBJ2-3; 7 bases are a match to TRBD2. V lost 5 bases and J lost 1; bases outside the gene matches: 9. This CDR3 has 16 residues. Germline values: CDR1 SGHAT, CDR2 FQNNGV. Supplemented by reference TRBV11-2 and TRBJ2-3, the full variable domain reads EAGVAQSPRYKIIEKRQSVAFWCNPISGHATLYWYQQILGQGPKLLIQFQNNGVVDDSQLPKDRFSAERLKGVDSTLKIQPAKLEDSAVYLCASSPGLVGGTDTQYFGPGTRLTVL.

This clonotype qualifies as medium-sized. V gene TRBV20-1 combines with J gene TRBJ2-1; D might be TRBD1 (6 bases). CDR3 length equals 14 residues. The germline V gene encodes CDR1 DFQATT and CDR2 SNEGSKA (reference sequence). With 0 bases removed from V and 7 bases from J, the gap between germline ends came to 13 bases. The CDR3 is CSARDAQGRNEQFF. For the CDR3, the DNA is TGCAGTGCTAGAGATGCACAGGGAAGAAATGAGCAGTTCTTC.

Many counts were recorded for this clonotype. The gene calls are TRBV20-1 and TRBJ2-1; D is ambiguous. The germline V gene has CDR1 DFQATT and CDR2 SNEGSKA (reference sequence). V dropped 6 bases and J dropped 4 bases, with 16 bases sitting between them. The CDR3 spans 14 residues. Here the CDR3 reads CSALQPMGYNEQFF. The CDR3 coding sequence is TGCAGTGCCCTTCAACCTATGGGATACAATGAGCAGTTCTTC.

This chain joins TRBV7-6 and TRBJ2-7; no reliable D call. The length of the CDR3 is 16 residues. V lost 0 bases to trimming and J lost 0 bases, with 12 bases between them. Germline lookup yields CDR1 SGHVS and CDR2 FNYEAQ. The CDR3 region is CASSLAPGLGSYEQYF. The DNA of the CDR3 is TGTGCCAGCAGCTTAGCGCCCGGGTTGGGCTCCTACGAGCAGTACTTC.

This clonotype was counted ten times or more. This chain links TRBV5-1 with TRBJ2-7; maybe TRBD1 (5 bases). V was pared by 0 bases and J by 4 bases, with 14 bases between. The germline CDR1 and CDR2 sequences are SGHRS and YFSETQ. This CDR3 comprises 15 residues. CDR3 in amino acids: CASSLGVQGNYEQYF. CDR3 bases: TGCGCCAGCAGCTTGGGAGTTCAGGGAAATTACGAGCAGTACTTC.

At least ten counts were recorded for this clonotype. The V and J genes are TRBV20-1 and TRBJ2-3, with 7 bases identical to TRBD2. The CDR3 loop spans 14 amino acids. V lost 4 bases to trimming and J lost 7 bases; unmatched junction nucleotides: 11. Germline values: CDR1 DFQATT, CDR2 SNEGSKA (reference sequence). CDR3 protein: CSATLGLDTNTQYF. For the CDR3, the DNA is TGCAGTGCTACCCTAGGACTAGATACAAATACGCAGTATTTT.

The chain combines TRBV9 with TRBJ2-5; possible D gene TRBD2, 6 bases. The CDR3 length is 16 residues. Germline values: CDR1 SGDLS, CDR2 YYNGEE. V lost 3 bases to trimming and J lost 5 bases, with 20 bases between them. This CDR3 reads CASSGTGAEGWETQYF. CDR3 coding DNA: TGTGCCAGCAGCGGGACCGGTGCGGAGGGGTGGGAGACCCAGTACTTC. The complete variable domain, with remaining parts taken from reference TRBV9 and TRBJ2-5, reads DSGVTQTPKHLITATGQRVTLRCSPRSGDLSVYWYQQSLDQGLQFLIQYYNGEERAKGNILERFSAQQFPDLHSELNLSSLELGDSALYFCASSGTGAEGWETQYFGPGTRLLVL.

Only a few counts were recorded for this clonotype. This chain connects TRBV7-8 to TRBJ2-2; unclear D gene. The germline V and J ends were trimmed by 3 bases and 5 bases, with 13 bases remaining between them. CDR3 length equals 15 residues. The germline V gene has CDR1 SGHVS and CDR2 FQNEAQ. The CDR3 DNA reads TGTGCCAGCAGCTTTATAGAGCCGTGGACCGGGGAGCTGTTTTTT. Translated: CASSFIEPWTGELFF.

There are many counts of this clonotype. For the CDR3, the DNA is TGTGCCAGCAGTATACACCTTCCTTACTACGAGCAGTACTTC. Translation gives CASSIHLPYYEQYF. The chain links TRBV7-2 to TRBJ2-7, with D unclear. The germline CDR1 and CDR2 sequences are SGHTA and FQGNSA. CDR3 length: 14 amino acids. V gave up 6 bases and J gave up 3 bases, with 15 bases separating them.

The J gene is TRBJ2-1, the V gene TRBV6-5; 11 bases agree with TRBD2. Germline V gene lookup returns CDR1 MNHEY and CDR2 SVGAGI. J lost 10 bases, V lost 2 bases, and 7 bases had no gene match. The CDR3 is 15 residues long. The CDR3 DNA sequence: TGTGCCAGCAGTTACGCTAGCGGGAGGCCACGGGAGCAGTTCTTC. It codes for CASSYASGRPREQFF.

This clonotype has more than one count but fewer than ten. This sequence joins TRBV11-2 and TRBJ1-5, with 8 bases that match TRBD1. CDR1 and CDR2 (germline): SGHAT, FQNNGV. The CDR3 is 15 residues long. J was trimmed by 3 bases and V by 1 base; bases with no gene match: 2. The CDR3 sequence: CASSLGTGFNQPQHF. CDR3 DNA sequence: TGTGCCAGCAGCTTAGGGACAGGGTTCAATCAGCCCCAGCATTTT.

V is TRBV6-1 and J is TRBJ1-1, with 7 bases lining up with TRBD1. The CDR3 has 15 residues. Per germline, CDR1 MNHNS and CDR2 SASEGT. Trimming at V came to 7 bases and at J to 0 bases, leaving 8 bases not matched to a gene. The CDR3 here is CASTRTGELNTEAFF. The CDR3 region has the DNA TGTGCCAGCACCCGCACAGGGGAATTGAACACTGAAGCTTTCTTT.

Many counts were recorded for this clonotype. This rearrangement joins TRBV7-8 to TRBJ2-2; 9 bases fit TRBD1. V was pared by 8 bases and J by 0 bases, with 10 bases of the junction left unmatched. The CDR3 runs to 17 residues. The germline gives CDR1 SGHVS, CDR2 FQNEAQ. This CDR3 reads CASHDRGSWSNTGELFF. As DNA, the CDR3 is TGTGCCAGCCACGACAGGGGGTCGTGGTCGAACACCGGGGAGCTGTTTTTT.

This clonotype was observed at least ten times. This chain links TRBV5-6 with TRBJ2-7, with 11 bases fitting TRBD2. Germline V gene sequence: CDR1 SGHDT, CDR2 YYEEEE. V was pared by 1 base and J by 5 bases, with 5 bases of the junction left unmatched. The CDR3 consists of 15 residues. In nucleotides, the CDR3 is TGTGCCAGCAGCTTGATGGCTAGCGGGAGGAACGAGCAGTACTTC. Translating it yields CASSLMASGRNEQYF.

This clonotype has at least ten counts. The V gene is TRBV15, the J gene TRBJ2-7; 7 bases line up with TRBD2. V lost 5 bases to trimming and J lost 4 bases; unmatched junction nucleotides: 5. Germline CDR1 is LNHNV and CDR2 is YYDKDF (reference sequence). CDR3 size: 13 residues. As DNA, the CDR3 is TGTGCCACCAGCGGGACTACGACTTACGAGCAGTACTTC. Protein sequence: CATSGTTTYEQYF.

The sample holds many counts of this clonotype. The chain uses TRBV20-1 and TRBJ2-6; D is unclear. The germline gives CDR1 DFQATT, CDR2 SNEGSKA (reference sequence). Trimming cost V 3 bases and J 1 base, with 10 bases left between them. This CDR3 region has 15 residues. The DNA of the CDR3 is TGCAGTGCTAGGGAAGTCTTTTCTGGGGCCAACGTCCTGACTTTC. This translates into CSAREVFSGANVLTF.

This clonotype was recorded at least ten times. The chain uses TRBV10-3 and TRBJ2-7; 8 bases line up with TRBD2. The CDR3 is made up of 15 amino acids. Germline assignment: CDR1 ENHRY and CDR2 SYGVKD. Trimming cost V 3 bases and J 3 bases; bases outside gene matches: 7. The CDR3 nucleotides are TGTGCCATCAGTGATATGGGACTAGGGGTCTACGAGCAGTACTTC. It yields the protein CAISDMGLGVYEQYF.